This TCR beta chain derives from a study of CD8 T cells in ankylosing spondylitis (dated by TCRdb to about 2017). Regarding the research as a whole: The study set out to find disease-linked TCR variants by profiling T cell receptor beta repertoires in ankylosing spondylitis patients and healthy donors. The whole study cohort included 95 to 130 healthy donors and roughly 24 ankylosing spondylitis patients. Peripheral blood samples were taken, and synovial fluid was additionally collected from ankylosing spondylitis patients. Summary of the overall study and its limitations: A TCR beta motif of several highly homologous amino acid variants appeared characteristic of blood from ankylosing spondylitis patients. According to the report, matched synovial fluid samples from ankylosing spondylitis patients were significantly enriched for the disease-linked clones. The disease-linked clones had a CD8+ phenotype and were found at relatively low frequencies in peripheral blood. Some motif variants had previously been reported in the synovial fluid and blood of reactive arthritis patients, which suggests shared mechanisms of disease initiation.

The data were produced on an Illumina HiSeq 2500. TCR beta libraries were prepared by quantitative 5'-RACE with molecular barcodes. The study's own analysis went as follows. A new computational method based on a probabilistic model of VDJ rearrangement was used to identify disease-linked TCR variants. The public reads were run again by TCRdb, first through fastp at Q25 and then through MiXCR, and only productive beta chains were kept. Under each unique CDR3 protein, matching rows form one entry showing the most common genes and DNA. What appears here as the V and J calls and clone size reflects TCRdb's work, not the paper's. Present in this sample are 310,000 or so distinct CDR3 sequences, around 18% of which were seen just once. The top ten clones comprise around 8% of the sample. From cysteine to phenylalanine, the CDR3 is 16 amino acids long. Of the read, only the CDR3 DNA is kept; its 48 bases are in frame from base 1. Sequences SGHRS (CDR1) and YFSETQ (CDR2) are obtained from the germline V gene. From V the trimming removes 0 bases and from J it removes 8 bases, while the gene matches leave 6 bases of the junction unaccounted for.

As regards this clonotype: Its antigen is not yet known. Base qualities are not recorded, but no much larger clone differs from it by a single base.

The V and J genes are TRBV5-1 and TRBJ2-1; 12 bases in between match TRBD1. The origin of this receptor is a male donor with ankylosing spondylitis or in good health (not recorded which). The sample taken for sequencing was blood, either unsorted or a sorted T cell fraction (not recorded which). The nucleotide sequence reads TGCGCCAGCAGCTTGGGACCGGGACAGGGGGCCCATGAGCAGTTCTTC. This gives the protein CASSLGPGQGAHEQFF. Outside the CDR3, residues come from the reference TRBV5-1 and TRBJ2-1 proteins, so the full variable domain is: KAGVTQTPRYLIKTRGQQVTLSCSPISGHRSVSWYQQTPGQGLQFLFEYFSETQRNKGNFPGRFSGRQFSNSRSEMNVSTLELGDSALYLCASSLGPGQGAHEQFFGPGTRLTVL.